The TCR beta chain under discussion was sequenced for a study of T cells after yellow fever vaccination. Many counts were recorded for this clonotype. The CDR3 is 16 residues long. From germline, CDR1 is SEHNR and CDR2 FQNEAQ (reference sequence). The ends were cut back, 7 bases at V and 3 bases at J, with 19 bases in the middle. TCRdb used MiXCR to reprocess the 5' RACE reads, holding one entry per CDR3 protein. The top ten hold over 2% of the sample, which has 70,000 or so distinct CDR3 sequences, 5% to 6.5% seen once. This rearrangement joins TRBV7-9 to TRBJ2-1; tentative D call: TRBD1 (5 bases). This specimen was CD4+ T cells sorted from PBMCs, taken around 15 days after the first yellow fever vaccination. The sequence was obtained from a man aged 18-30 years who received the YFV17D yellow fever vaccine. The CDR3 DNA reads TGTGCCAGCACACACTCATGGCCGGACAACTACAATGAGCAGTTCTTC. This codes for CASTHSWPDNYNEQFF.